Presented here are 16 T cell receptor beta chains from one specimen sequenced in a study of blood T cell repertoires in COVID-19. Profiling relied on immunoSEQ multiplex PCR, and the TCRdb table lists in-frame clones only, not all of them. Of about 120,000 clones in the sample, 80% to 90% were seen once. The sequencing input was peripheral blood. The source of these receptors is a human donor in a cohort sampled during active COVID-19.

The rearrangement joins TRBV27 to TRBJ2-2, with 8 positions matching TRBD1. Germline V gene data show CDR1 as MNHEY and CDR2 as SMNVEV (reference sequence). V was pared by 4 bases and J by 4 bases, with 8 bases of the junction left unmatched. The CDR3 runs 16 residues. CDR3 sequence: CASSSVGQARTGELFF. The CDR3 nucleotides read TGTGCCAGCAGTTCCGTGGGACAGGCCCGCACCGGGGAGCTGTTTTTT.

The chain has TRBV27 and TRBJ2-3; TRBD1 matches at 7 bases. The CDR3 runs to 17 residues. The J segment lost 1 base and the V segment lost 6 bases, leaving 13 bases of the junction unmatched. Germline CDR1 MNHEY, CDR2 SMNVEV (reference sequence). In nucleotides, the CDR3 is TGTGCCAGCAGCCGAAACAACAGGGGTGGGGGCACAGATACGCAGTATTTT. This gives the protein CASSRNNRGGGTDTQYF.

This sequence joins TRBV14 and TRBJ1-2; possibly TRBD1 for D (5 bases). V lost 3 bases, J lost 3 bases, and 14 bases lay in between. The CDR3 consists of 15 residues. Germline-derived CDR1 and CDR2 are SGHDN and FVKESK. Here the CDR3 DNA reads TGTGCCAGCAGCCACGTCGGGGGACCAGACTATGGCTACACCTTC. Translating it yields CASSHVGGPDYGYTF.

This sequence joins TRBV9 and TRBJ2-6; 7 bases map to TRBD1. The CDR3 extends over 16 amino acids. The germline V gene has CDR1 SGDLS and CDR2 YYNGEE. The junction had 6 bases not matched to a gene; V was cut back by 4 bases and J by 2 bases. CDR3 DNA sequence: TGTGCCAGCAGCCGAACCGGGACAGCTGGGGCCAACGTCCTGACTTTC. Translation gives CASSRTGTAGANVLTF.

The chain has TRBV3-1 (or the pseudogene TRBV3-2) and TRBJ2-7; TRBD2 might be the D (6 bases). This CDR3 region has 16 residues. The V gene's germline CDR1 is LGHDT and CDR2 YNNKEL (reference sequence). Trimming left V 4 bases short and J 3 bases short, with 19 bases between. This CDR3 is CASSPTGTPIYYEQYF. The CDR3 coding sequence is TGTGCCAGCAGCCCAACCGGGACTCCTATTTACTACGAGCAGTACTTC.

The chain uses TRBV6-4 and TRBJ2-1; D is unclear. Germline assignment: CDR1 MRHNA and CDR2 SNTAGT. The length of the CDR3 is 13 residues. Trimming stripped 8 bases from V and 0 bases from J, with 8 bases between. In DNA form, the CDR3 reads TGTGCCAGCGCCCTTAGCTCCTACAATGAGCAGTTCTTC. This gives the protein CASALSSYNEQFF.

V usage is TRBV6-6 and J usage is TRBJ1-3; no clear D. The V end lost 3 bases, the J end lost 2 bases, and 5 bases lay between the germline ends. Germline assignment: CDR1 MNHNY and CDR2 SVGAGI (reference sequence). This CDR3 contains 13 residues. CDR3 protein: CASSYQAGNTIYF. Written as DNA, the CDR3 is TGTGCCAGCAGTTATCAGGCTGGAAACACCATATATTTT.

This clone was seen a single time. The CDR3 DNA reads TGTGCCAGCAGCTTGGAAAGAGGACTCAATGAGCAGTTCTTC. It yields the protein CASSLERGLNEQFF. The chain couples TRBV5-4 to TRBJ2-1, with a weak D call TRBD2 (5 bases). The length of the CDR3 is 14 residues. V gave up 0 bases and J gave up 6 bases, with 10 bases separating them. The germline V gene encodes CDR1 SGHNT and CDR2 YYREEE (reference sequence).

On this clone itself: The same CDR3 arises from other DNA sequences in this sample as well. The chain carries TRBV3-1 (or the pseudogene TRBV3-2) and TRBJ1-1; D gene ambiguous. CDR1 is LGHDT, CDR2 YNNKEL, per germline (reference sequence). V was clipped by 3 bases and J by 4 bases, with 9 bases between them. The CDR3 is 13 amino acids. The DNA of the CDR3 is TGTGCCAGCAGCCAGAGAGGTAGCACTGAAGCTTTCTTT. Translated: CASSQRGSTEAFF.

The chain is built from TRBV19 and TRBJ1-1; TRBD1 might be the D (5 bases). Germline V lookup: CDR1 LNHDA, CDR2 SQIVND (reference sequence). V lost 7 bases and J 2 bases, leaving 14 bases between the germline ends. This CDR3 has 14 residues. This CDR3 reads CASTLTASNTEAFF. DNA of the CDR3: TGTGCCAGTACCCTGACAGCCTCAAACACTGAAGCTTTCTTT.

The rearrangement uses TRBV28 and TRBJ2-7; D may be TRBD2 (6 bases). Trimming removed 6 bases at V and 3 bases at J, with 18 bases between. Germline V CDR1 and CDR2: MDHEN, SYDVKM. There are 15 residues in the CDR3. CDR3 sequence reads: CASSPGGGEGYEQYF. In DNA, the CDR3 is TGTGCCAGCAGCCCGGGTGGAGGGGAAGGCTACGAGCAGTACTTC.

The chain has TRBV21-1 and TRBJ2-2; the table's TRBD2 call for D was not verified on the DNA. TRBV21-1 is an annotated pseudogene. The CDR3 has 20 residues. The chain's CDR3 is CASSKRTSGSSLLSAGELFF. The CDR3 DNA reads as TGTGCCAGCAGCAAGCGGACTAGCGGGAGTTCTTTGTTGTCGGCCGGGGAGCTGTTTTTT.

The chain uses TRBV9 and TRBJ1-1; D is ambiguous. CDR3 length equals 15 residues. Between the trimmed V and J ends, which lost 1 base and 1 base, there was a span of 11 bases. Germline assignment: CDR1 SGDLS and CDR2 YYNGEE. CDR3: CASSVTLTENTEAFF. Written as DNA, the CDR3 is TGTGCCAGCAGCGTAACATTAACAGAGAACACTGAAGCTTTCTTT. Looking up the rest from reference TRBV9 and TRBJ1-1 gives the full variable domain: DSGVTQTPKHLITATGQRVTLRCSPRSGDLSVYWYQQSLDQGLQFLIQYYNGEERAKGNILERFSAQQFPDLHSELNLSSLELGDSALYFCASSVTLTENTEAFFGQGTRLTVV.

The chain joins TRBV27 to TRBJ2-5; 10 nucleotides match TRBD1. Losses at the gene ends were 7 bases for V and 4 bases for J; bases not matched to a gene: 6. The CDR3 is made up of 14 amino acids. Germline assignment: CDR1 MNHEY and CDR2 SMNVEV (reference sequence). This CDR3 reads CASTSTGGTETQYF. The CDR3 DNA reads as TGTGCCAGCACCTCGACAGGGGGCACAGAGACCCAGTACTTC.

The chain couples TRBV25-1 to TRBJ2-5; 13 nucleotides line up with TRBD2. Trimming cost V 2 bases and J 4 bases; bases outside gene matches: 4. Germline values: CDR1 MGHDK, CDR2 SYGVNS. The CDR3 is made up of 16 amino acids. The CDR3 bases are TGTGCCAGCAGTGAAACTAGCGGGAGGGCCCGAGAGACCCAGTACTTC. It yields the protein CASSETSGRARETQYF. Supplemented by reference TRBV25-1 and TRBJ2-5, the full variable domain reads EADIYQTPRYLVIGTGKKITLECSQTMGHDKMYWYQQDPGMELHLIHYSYGVNSTEKGDLSSESTVSRIRTEHFPLTLESARPSHTSQYLCASSETSGRARETQYFGPGTRLLVL.

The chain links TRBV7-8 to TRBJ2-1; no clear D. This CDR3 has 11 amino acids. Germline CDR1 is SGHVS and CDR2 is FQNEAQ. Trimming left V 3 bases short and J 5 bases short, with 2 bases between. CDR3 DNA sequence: TGTGCCAGCAGCTTCAACAATGAGCAGTTCTTC. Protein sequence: CASSFNNEQFF.